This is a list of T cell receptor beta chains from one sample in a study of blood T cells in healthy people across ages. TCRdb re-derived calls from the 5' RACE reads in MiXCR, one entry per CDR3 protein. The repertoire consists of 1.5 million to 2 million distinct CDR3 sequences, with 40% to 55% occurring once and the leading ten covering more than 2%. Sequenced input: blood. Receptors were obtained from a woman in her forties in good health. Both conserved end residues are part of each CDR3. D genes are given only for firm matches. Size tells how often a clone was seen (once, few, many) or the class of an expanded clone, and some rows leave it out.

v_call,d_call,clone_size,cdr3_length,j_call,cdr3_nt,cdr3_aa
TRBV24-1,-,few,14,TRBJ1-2,TGTGCCACCAGTGATGCAGGGGCGGACTATGGCTACACCTTC,CATSDAGADYGYTF
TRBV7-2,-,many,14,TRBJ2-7,TGTGCCAGCAGCTTAGGGCAGGAGCCCTACGAGCAGTACTTC,CASSLGQEPYEQYF
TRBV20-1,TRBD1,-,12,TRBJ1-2,TGCAGTGCCCAAACAGGGGACTATGGCTACACCTTC,CSAQTGDYGYTF
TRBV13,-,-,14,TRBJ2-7,TGTGCCAGCAGCTTAGGGACAGTTAACTACGAGCAGTACTTC,CASSLGTVNYEQYF
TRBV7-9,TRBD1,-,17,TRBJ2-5,TGTGCCAGCAGCTTAGGGCAGGACAGGGCGGGGCAAGAGACCCAGTACTTC,CASSLGQDRAGQETQYF
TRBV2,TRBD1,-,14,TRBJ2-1,TGTGCCAGCAGATCGGGACAGGGCAACAATGAGCAGTTCTTC,CASRSGQGNNEQFF
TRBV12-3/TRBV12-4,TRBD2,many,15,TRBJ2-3,TGTGCCAGCAACAGACTAGCGGGGCGCACAGATACGCAGTATTTT,CASNRLAGRTDTQYF
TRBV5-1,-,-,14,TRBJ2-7,TGCGCCAGCAGCTTACATGAGGGGCCTTACGAGCAGTACTTC,CASSLHEGPYEQYF
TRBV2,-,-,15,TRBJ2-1,TGTGCCAGCAGTGCACAGACTAGCTCCTACAATGAGCAGTTCTTC,CASSAQTSSYNEQFF
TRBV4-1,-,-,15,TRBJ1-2,TGCGCCAGCAGCCAGGTAGTGGGCACTAACTATGGCTACACCTTC,CASSQVVGTNYGYTF
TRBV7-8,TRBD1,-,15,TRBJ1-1,TGTGCCAGCAGGCAAGGACAGGGGTTGAACACTGAAGCTTTCTTT,CASRQGQGLNTEAFF
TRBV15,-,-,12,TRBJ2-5,TGTGCCACCCGGGACTTTCAAGAGACCCAGTACTTC,CATRDFQETQYF
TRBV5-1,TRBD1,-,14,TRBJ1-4,TGCGCCAGCATCAGAGGACAGGCTAATGAAAAACTGTTTTTT,CASIRGQANEKLFF
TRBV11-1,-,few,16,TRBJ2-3,TGTGCCAGCAGCTTAGAAATCGGAGGAGGCGCAGATACGCAGTATTTT,CASSLEIGGGADTQYF
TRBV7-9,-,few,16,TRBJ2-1,TGTGCCAGCAGCTTAGCGCGGACACCCCCTTACAATGAGCAGTTCTTC,CASSLARTPPYNEQFF
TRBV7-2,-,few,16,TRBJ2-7,TGTGCCAGCAGCTTAGCGCGAGGACTTGGGGGACAAGAGCAGTACTTC,CASSLARGLGGQEQYF
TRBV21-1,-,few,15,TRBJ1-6,TGTGCCAGCAGGGGGATTACAGTTAGTAATTCACCCCTCCACTTT,CASRGITVSNSPLHF
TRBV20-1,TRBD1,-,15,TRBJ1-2,TGCAGTGCCAAACGGAGGGACAGCGGTGGCTATGGCTACACCTTC,CSAKRRDSGGYGYTF
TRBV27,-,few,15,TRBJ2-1,TGTGCCAGCAGTTATAACGGGGGTCCCGGGAATGAGCAGTTCTTC,CASSYNGGPGNEQFF
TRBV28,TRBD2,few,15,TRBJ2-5,TGTGCCAGCAGTTTCGGTGGGGGGGGTTTGGAGACCCAGTACTTC,CASSFGGGGLETQYF
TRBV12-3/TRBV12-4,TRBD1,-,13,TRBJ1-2,TGTGCCAGCAGTGCTCCGGGACAGATCGGCTACACCTTC,CASSAPGQIGYTF
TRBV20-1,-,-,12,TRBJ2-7,TGCAGTGCCCAGCCCACTCTGAATGAGCAGTACTTC,CSAQPTLNEQYF
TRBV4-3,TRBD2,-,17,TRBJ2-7,TGCGCCAGCAGCCAGGCCCTTGGGACTAGCGGCCGCTACGAGCTGTACTTC,CASSQALGTSGRYELYF